The sequence of this TCR beta chain was determined in a study of T cell repertoires in cytomegalovirus infection (dated by TCRdb to between 2018 and 2020). As for the study more broadly: Peptide stimulations targeted recently identified HLA-C-restricted CMV epitopes, whose presentation resists viral immunomodulation, together with well-studied HLA-B-restricted epitopes. Donor HLA type was relevant to the analysis, as public TCR beta signatures indicated carriage of CMV infection together with the matching HLA type.

What the treatment or condition label conveys for this sample: in vitro stimulation with specific CMV peptide epitopes to enrich CMV-specific T cells. Sequencing was performed on an Illumina HiSeq 1500. TCRdb ran its own pipeline on the public reads, namely fastp trimming at Q25 and MiXCR clone calling, and kept in-frame beta chains. Records with the same CDR3 protein are collapsed into one entry carrying the most frequent genes and DNA. This sample holds approximately 910,000 distinct CDR3 sequences; roughly 30% were observed only once. The ten largest clones capture more than 13% of the sample. What the authors observed across the whole study: Carriers of CMV infection plus the relevant HLA type were discriminated by the cumulative frequency of public TCR beta family members in the study cohort and in an independent 352-donor cohort. The ex vivo response was dominated by HLA-C-restricted CMV-specific TCR beta clonotypes, which also provided the single most frequent clonotype in two of eight donors.

This clonotype was seen a handful of times. The target of this receptor is not known. Base quality data are lacking; no much larger clone is found one base away. V sheds 4 bases and J sheds 5 bases, leaving 9 bases between their ends. From the germline V gene, CDR1 is SGHDT and CDR2 is YYEEEE. The cysteine opens and the phenylalanine closes a CDR3 of 13 amino acids. Left in the record is the CDR3 DNA by itself, 39 bases read in frame from the first base. This clonotype was sampled from a human donor in good health (CMV status not recorded). Some clones in this sample may be carry-over from other donors' samples. The sequence is built from TRBV5-6 and TRBJ2-2, with no confidently assigned D gene. The source was cultured CD8+ T cells from PBMCs, collected from culture after CMV antigen stimulation. The DNA is TGTGCCAGCAGCCTCCGCTATACCGGGGAGCTGTTTTTT. This codes for CASSLRYTGELFF.